This entry lists 28 T cell receptor beta chains sequenced from one sample in a study of identical twins. TCRdb itself ran the 5' RACE reads through MiXCR, one entry per CDR3 protein. The sample shows approximately 490,000 distinct CDR3 sequences, around 20% of them seen only once. In addition, the sample was reused for a study of yellow fever vaccine responses in identical twins.

The specimen was CD4+ T cells sorted from blood. The receptor set was obtained from a young woman in good health.

CDR3 nucleotide sequence: TGTGCCAGCAGGGATGGGACAGGGACGTACGAGCAGTACGTC. It yields the protein CASRDGTGTYEQYV. This chain links TRBV28 with TRBJ2-7, with 9 bases aligning to TRBD1. The germline CDR1 and CDR2 sequences are MDHEN and SYDVKM. The CDR3 spans 14 residues. Germline trimming cut 6 bases from V and 4 bases from J; bases unmatched to any gene: 7.

The chain combines TRBV11-2 with TRBJ2-1; 11 bases agree with TRBD2. The germline V gene has CDR1 SGHAT and CDR2 FQNNGV. The CDR3 loop spans 15 amino acids. J lost 6 bases, V lost 5 bases, and 6 bases had no gene match. CDR3 protein: CASSTAGTSGNEQFF. Here the CDR3 DNA reads TGTGCCAGCAGCACGGCCGGGACTAGCGGCAATGAGCAGTTCTTC.

This clonotype was counted only a few times. This chain joins TRBV6-6 and TRBJ1-2; possibly TRBD1 for D (6 bases). The CDR3 covers 13 residues. CDR1 is MNHNY, CDR2 SVGAGI, per germline (reference sequence). The V and J ends lost 2 bases and 7 bases respectively, with 11 bases between them. CDR3 coding DNA: TGTGCCAGCAGTTACCAAACAGGGTTTGGCTACACCTTC. This gives the protein CASSYQTGFGYTF.

The chain is built from TRBV5-1 and TRBJ2-1; 7 bases map to TRBD2. The CDR3 has 17 residues. The germline V gene encodes CDR1 SGHRS and CDR2 YFSETQ. The V and J ends lost 0 bases and 1 base, in that order; junction bases with no gene match: 7. The CDR3 DNA reads TGCGCCAGCAGCTTGGTTGCGGGAGAAGGTTCCTACAATGAGCAGTTCTTC. As protein: CASSLVAGEGSYNEQFF.

This clonotype has only a few counts. J is TRBJ2-1 and V is TRBV29-1, with D perhaps given as TRBD1 or TRBD2 (5 bases each). The germline V gene has CDR1 SQVTM and CDR2 ANQGSEA. Trimming shortened V by 7 bases and J by 6 bases, and 22 bases separated the two germline ends. The CDR3 extends over 15 amino acids. The CDR3 coding sequence is TGCAGCGCTGACCCTCCGGGACCACTGCCCAATGAGCAGTTCTTC. Amino acids: CSADPPGPLPNEQFF.

The chain links TRBV7-9 to TRBJ2-7, with TRBD1 matching over 10 bases. Germline trimming cut 1 base from V and 6 bases from J; bases unmatched to any gene: 9. The length of the CDR3 is 16 residues. Germline CDR1 reads SEHNR; CDR2 reads FQNEAQ (reference sequence). CDR3 region: CASSLGLRDRGSEQYF. The CDR3 DNA follows: TGTGCCAGCAGCTTAGGCCTCCGGGACAGGGGTTCCGAGCAGTACTTC. The complete variable domain, with remaining parts taken from reference TRBV7-9 and TRBJ2-7, reads DTGVSQNPRHKITKRGQNVTFRCDPISEHNRLYWYRQTLGQGPEFLTYFQNEAQLEKSRLLSDRFSAERPKGSFSTLEIQRTEQGDSAMYLCASSLGLRDRGSEQYFGPGTRLTVT.

This clonotype has just a few counts. The chain employs TRBV28 and TRBJ2-7, with 7 bases aligning to TRBD1. J lost 0 bases, V lost 1 base, and 6 bases had no gene match. The germline V gene has CDR1 MDHEN and CDR2 SYDVKM. There are 16 residues in the CDR3. CDR3 DNA sequence: TGTGCCAGCAGTTTATCCGGGACAGCCAACTCCTACGAGCAGTACTTC. Residues: CASSLSGTANSYEQYF.

CDR3 sequence reads: CATSRDRASNEQFF. The CDR3 DNA follows: TGTGCCACCAGCAGAGATCGGGCTTCCAATGAGCAGTTCTTC. The chain employs TRBV15 and TRBJ2-1; D is unresolved. This CDR3 spans 14 amino acids. CDR1 LNHNV and CDR2 YYDKDF come from the germline V gene (reference sequence). Trimming cost V 0 bases and J 6 bases, with 9 bases left between them.

The V and J genes are TRBV6-5 and TRBJ2-1; the match to TRBD2 covers 14 bases. The length of the CDR3 is 17 residues. V trimming: 4 bases; J trimming: 4 bases; junction bases outside the gene matches: 6. Germline CDR1 and CDR2: MNHEY and SVGAGI. The CDR3 nucleotides are TGTGCCAGCAGTTCAGGACTAGCGGGAGGAAGTTACAATGAGCAGTTCTTC. Translation gives CASSSGLAGGSYNEQFF.

This clonotype has more than one count but fewer than ten. This chain uses TRBV7-3 with TRBJ2-3; D ambiguous. V was clipped by 5 bases and J by 5 bases, with 5 bases between them. The CDR3 covers 11 residues. Germline CDR1 and CDR2: SGHTA and FQGTGA. CDR3 region: CASSDRDTQYF. DNA for the CDR3: TGTGCCAGCAGCGACCGAGATACGCAGTATTTT.

V usage is TRBV29-1 and J usage is TRBJ1-2; no firm D call. Germline-derived CDR1 and CDR2 are SQVTM and ANQGSEA. The CDR3 totals 12 residues. V was shortened by 4 bases and J by 3 bases, with 9 bases between the two germline ends. For the CDR3, the DNA is TGCAGCGTTGCACCGGAGGACTATGGCTACACCTTC. It codes for CSVAPEDYGYTF.

The chain has TRBV29-1 and TRBJ2-7; 10 bases agree with TRBD2. The V and J ends lost 0 bases and 3 bases, in that order; junction bases with no gene match: 2. CDR1 and CDR2 (germline): SQVTM, ANQGSEA. The CDR3 has 14 amino acids. The CDR3, as DNA: TGCAGCGTTGAAGATTCTAGCGGGGGCTACGAGCAGTACTTC. The encoded protein is CSVEDSSGGYEQYF.

This clonotype was observed a handful of times. The chain is built from TRBV20-1 and TRBJ2-3; TRBD2 is a possible D gene (5 bases). CDR1 is DFQATT, CDR2 SNEGSKA, per germline (reference sequence). The CDR3 is 16 amino acids. Deletions cut 0 bases from V and 2 bases from J, with 15 bases between. This CDR3 reads CSARDRWRTLTDTQYF. The CDR3 DNA reads TGCAGTGCTAGAGATCGTTGGAGGACTCTCACAGATACGCAGTATTTT.

This clonotype has just a few counts. This chain links TRBV7-8 with TRBJ2-2; 11 bases fit TRBD2. Germline V lookup: CDR1 SGHVS, CDR2 FQNEAQ. The CDR3 is made up of 16 amino acids. The V gene end was trimmed by 5 bases and the J gene end by 6 bases; junction bases not matched to a gene: 8. The DNA of the CDR3 is TGTGCCAGCAGCCCCATTAGCGGGAGGGGGGCCGGGGAGCTGTTTTTT. This sequence encodes CASSPISGRGAGELFF.

The CDR3, as DNA: TGCGCCAGCAGCCAGGTGAGCAAGGGACACAATGAGCAGTTCTTC. It codes for CASSQVSKGHNEQFF. The gene calls are TRBV4-1 and TRBJ2-1, with D perhaps assigned TRBD1 or TRBD2 (5 bases each). Deletions cut 3 bases from V and 5 bases from J, with 14 bases between. CDR1 is MGHRA and CDR2 is YSYEKL in the germline V gene. The CDR3 is 15 residues long.

This clonotype was seen a handful of times. The rearrangement joins TRBV12-3 or TRBV12-4 to TRBJ2-2; 8 nucleotides line up with TRBD1. Trimming cost V 6 bases and J 6 bases; bases outside gene matches: 6. The CDR3 runs 14 residues. CDR3 residues: CASSLTGVPGELFF. The CDR3 DNA is TGTGCCAGCAGCCTGACAGGGGTGCCCGGGGAGCTGTTTTTT.

This sequence joins TRBV5-1 and TRBJ2-1, with D tentatively TRBD1 (5 bases). The V gene lost 5 bases and the J gene lost 6 bases, with 18 bases spanning the gap. Germline CDR1 is SGHRS and CDR2 is YFSETQ. There are 15 residues in the CDR3. DNA of the CDR3: TGCGCCAGCAGGCTTGGACACAATTCGGGCAATGAGCAGTTCTTC. Translated: CASRLGHNSGNEQFF.

CDR3 sequence reads: CASSPMETQYF. The CDR3 coding sequence is TGTGCCAGCTCACCGATGGAGACCCAGTACTTC. The chain joins TRBV18 to TRBJ2-5; no firm D call. Trimming shortened V by 3 bases and J by 5 bases, and 4 bases separated the two germline ends. This CDR3 region has 11 residues. Germline-derived CDR1 and CDR2 are KGHSH and LQKENI.

The genes are TRBV5-6 and TRBJ2-1; TRBD2 matches at 12 bases. Trimming at V came to 4 bases and at J to 16 bases, leaving 12 bases not matched to a gene. This CDR3 comprises 14 residues. Germline assignment: CDR1 SGHDT and CDR2 YYEEEE. This chain's CDR3 is CASSRPGLAGFGFF. As DNA, the CDR3 is TGTGCCAGCAGCCGGCCGGGACTAGCGGGTTTTGGATTCTTC. Complete variable domain (other parts from reference TRBV5-6 and TRBJ2-1): DAGVTQSPTHLIKTRGQQVTLRCSPKSGHDTVSWYQQALGQGPQFIFQYYEEEERQRGNFPDRFSGHQFPNYSSELNVNALLLGDSALYLCASSRPGLAGFGFFGPGTRLTVL.

This clonotype was counted at least ten times. The DNA of the CDR3 is TGCGCCAGCAGCTTACTAGCGGCGAGCTCCTACGAGCAGTACTTC. It yields the protein CASSLLAASSYEQYF. The V gene is TRBV5-1, the J gene TRBJ2-7; 8 bases line up with TRBD2. The V and J ends lost 2 bases and 0 bases, in that order; junction bases with no gene match: 4. This CDR3 is 15 amino acids long. The germline V gene encodes CDR1 SGHRS and CDR2 YFSETQ.

The V gene is TRBV4-1, the J gene TRBJ1-4; D not resolved. Germline-derived CDR1 and CDR2 are MGHRA and YSYEKL. Trimming cost V 6 bases and J 2 bases, with 10 bases left between them. CDR3 length: 14 amino acids. CDR3: CASRNIGTNEKLFF. CDR3 coding DNA: TGCGCCAGCAGGAACATTGGCACTAATGAAAAACTGTTTTTT.

This clonotype was seen a few times. The chain uses TRBV27 and TRBJ2-1; D unclear. The CDR3 totals 16 residues. The V end lost 5 bases, the J end lost 4 bases, and 18 bases lay between the germline ends. Germline V gene sequence: CDR1 MNHEY, CDR2 SMNVEV (reference sequence). The CDR3 sequence: CASSIGRVPGYNEQFF. CDR3 in DNA: TGTGCCAGCAGTATCGGACGGGTCCCAGGATACAATGAGCAGTTCTTC.

The rearrangement uses TRBV20-1 and TRBJ2-3; TRBD2 agrees at 13 bases. J lost 5 bases, V lost 3 bases, and 17 bases had no gene match. Germline V gives CDR1 DFQATT, CDR2 SNEGSKA (reference sequence). The CDR3 runs to 19 residues. This chain's CDR3 is CSASTPSTGLAGVGDTQYF. The CDR3, as DNA: TGCAGTGCTAGCACGCCGTCAACAGGACTAGCGGGGGTTGGAGATACGCAGTATTTT.

This clonotype was detected only a few times. The chain recombines TRBV9 with TRBJ2-3; 12 nucleotides agree with TRBD2. The CDR3 has 16 residues. V was pared by 4 bases and J by 5 bases, with 8 bases of the junction left unmatched. Germline V lookup: CDR1 SGDLS, CDR2 YYNGEE. In DNA form, the CDR3 reads TGTGCCAGCAGCAAAGCCCCGGGACTAGCGGGAGATACGCAGTATTTT. Translation: CASSKAPGLAGDTQYF.

This chain uses TRBV6-2 or TRBV6-3 with TRBJ2-5, with unresolved D. The germline V gene encodes CDR1 MNHEY and CDR2 SVGEGT. This CDR3 region has 11 residues. Trimming cost V 7 bases and J 5 bases, with 8 bases left between them. CDR3 sequence reads: CASKGRETQYF. The CDR3 bases are TGTGCCAGCAAAGGTCGGGAGACCCAGTACTTC.

The CDR3 sequence is CATSRNRGWGELFF. CDR3 coding DNA: TGTGCCACCAGCAGGAACAGGGGATGGGGGGAGCTGTTTTTT. The rearrangement joins TRBV15 to TRBJ2-2; 7 bases fit TRBD1. This CDR3 has 14 residues. Germline V lookup: CDR1 LNHNV, CDR2 YYDKDF (reference sequence). The junction had 6 bases not matched to a gene; V was cut back by 3 bases and J by 8 bases.

V is TRBV7-9 and J is TRBJ2-7; 8 bases align to TRBD2. In germline, CDR1 is SEHNR, CDR2 FQNEAQ (reference sequence). The CDR3 is 16 amino acids. V gave up 5 bases and J gave up 3 bases; unmatched junction bases: 12. The CDR3, as DNA: TGTGCCAGCAGCACTCATCTACTAGCGGAGAGCTACGAGCAGTACTTC. The encoded protein is CASSTHLLAESYEQYF.

This chain connects TRBV5-1 to TRBJ2-7; TRBD1 matches 7 bases. CDR1 and CDR2 (germline): SGHRS, YFSETQ. The CDR3 has 13 residues. V shed 5 bases, J shed 6 bases, and the junction held 8 bases outside the gene matches. This chain's CDR3 is CASRLTGQGEQYF. The CDR3 nucleotides are TGCGCCAGCAGATTGACAGGGCAGGGCGAGCAGTACTTC.